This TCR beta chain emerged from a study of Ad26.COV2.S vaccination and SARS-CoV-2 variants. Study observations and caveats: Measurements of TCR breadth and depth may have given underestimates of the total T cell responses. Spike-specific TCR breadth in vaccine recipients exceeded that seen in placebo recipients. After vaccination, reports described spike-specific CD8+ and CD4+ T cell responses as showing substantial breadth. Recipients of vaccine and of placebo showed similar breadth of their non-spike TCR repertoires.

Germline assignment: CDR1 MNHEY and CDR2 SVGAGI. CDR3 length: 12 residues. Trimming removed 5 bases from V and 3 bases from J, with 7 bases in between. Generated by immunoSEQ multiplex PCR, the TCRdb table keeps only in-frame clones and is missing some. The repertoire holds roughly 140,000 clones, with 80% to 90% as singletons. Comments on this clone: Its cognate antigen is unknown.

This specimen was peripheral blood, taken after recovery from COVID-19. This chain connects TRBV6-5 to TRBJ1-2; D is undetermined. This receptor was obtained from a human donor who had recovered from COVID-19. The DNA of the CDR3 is TGTGCCAGCAGTCTCGAGTACTATGGCTACACCTTC. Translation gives CASSLEYYGYTF.